This T cell receptor beta chain was documented in a study of blood T cell repertoires in COVID-19. Trimming removed 4 bases from V and 5 bases from J; junction bases left unmatched: 12. CDR3 length: 16 residues. Germline CDR1 and CDR2: SGDLS and YYNGEE. Original processing notes: Amplification from reference gene primers served as the basis for estimated nucleated cell counts. This table comes from immunoSEQ multiplex PCR, and its TCRdb copy is limited to in-frame clones, with some not included. The V and J calls and clone size are taken from that table; D and trimming were inferred from the DNA. Here the sample spans some 300,000 clones, around nine tenths being singletons.

The V call is TRBV9, the J call TRBJ2-3; TRBD1 agrees at 8 bases. The sequencing sample was made of PBMCs or T cells enriched from blood (not recorded which). The clonotype was recovered from a woman aged 45-65 years who had been exposed to COVID-19. CDR3 sequence: CASSYQGAHLGDTQYF. CDR3 DNA sequence: TGTGCCAGCAGCTACCAGGGGGCGCATCTCGGAGATACGCAGTATTTT.